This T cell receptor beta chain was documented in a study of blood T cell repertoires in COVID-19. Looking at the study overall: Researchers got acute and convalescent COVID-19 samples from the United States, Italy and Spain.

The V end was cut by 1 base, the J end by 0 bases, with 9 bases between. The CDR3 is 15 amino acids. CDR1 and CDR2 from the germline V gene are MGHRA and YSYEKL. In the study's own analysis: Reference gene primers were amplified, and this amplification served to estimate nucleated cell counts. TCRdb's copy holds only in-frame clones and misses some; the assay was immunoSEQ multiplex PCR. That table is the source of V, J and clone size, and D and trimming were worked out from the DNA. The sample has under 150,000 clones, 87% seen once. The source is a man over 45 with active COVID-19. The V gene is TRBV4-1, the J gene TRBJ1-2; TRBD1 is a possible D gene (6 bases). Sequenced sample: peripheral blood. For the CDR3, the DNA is TGCGCCAGCAGCCAAGGGACAGCGACTAACTATGGCTACACCTTC. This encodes CASSQGTATNYGYTF.